This passage covers 19 T cell receptor beta chains from one sample sequenced in a study of cytomegalovirus exposure and HLA in healthy donors. A multiplex PCR was run with 60 Vbeta primers and 13 Jbeta primers. Sequencing used immunoSEQ multiplex PCR; TCRdb keeps in-frame clones, though not all of them. The table lists hundreds of thousands of clones, over 65% of them singletons. Sequences were obtained from PBMCs. The source of these receptors is a man aged 40-50 years in good health and CMV-seronegative.

This clone was seen a few times. The chain employs TRBV6-1 and TRBJ1-1; 9 bases are shared with TRBD1. The germline CDR1 and CDR2 sequences are MNHNS and SASEGT. Losses at the gene ends were 4 bases for V and 4 bases for J; bases not matched to a gene: 10. This CDR3 comprises 16 residues. For the CDR3, the DNA is TGTGCCAGCAGTGTCCGGGACAGGGAGAGTGGCACTGAAGCTTTCTTT. This sequence encodes CASSVRDRESGTEAFF.

This chain links TRBV6-6 with TRBJ1-5; a weak D match, TRBD1 (5 bases). Trimming took 2 bases from V and 3 from J, leaving 8 bases between them. The CDR3 extends over 14 amino acids. The germline V gene encodes CDR1 MNHNY and CDR2 SVGAGI (reference sequence). CDR3 residues: CASSYVGDNQPQHF. The CDR3 DNA reads TGTGCCAGCAGTTACGTAGGGGACAATCAGCCCCAGCATTTT.

V gene TRBV5-1 combines with J gene TRBJ1-1; D is unresolved. The CDR3 loop spans 13 amino acids. V lost 2 bases and J 1 base, leaving 6 bases between the germline ends. Germline CDR1 and CDR2: SGHRS and YFSETQ. DNA of the CDR3: TGCGCCAGCAGCTTCCGGAGGAACACTGAAGCTTTCTTT. Protein product: CASSFRRNTEAFF. The full variable domain, with the rest looked up from reference TRBV5-1 and TRBJ1-1, is KAGVTQTPRYLIKTRGQQVTLSCSPISGHRSVSWYQQTPGQGLQFLFEYFSETQRNKGNFPGRFSGRQFSNSRSEMNVSTLELGDSALYLCASSFRRNTEAFFGQGTRLTVV.

The V call is TRBV11-2, the J call TRBJ2-7; D possibly corresponds to TRBD2 (5 bases). In germline, CDR1 is SGHAT, CDR2 FQNNGV. Trimming stripped 1 base from V and 6 bases from J, with 13 bases between. CDR3 size: 14 residues. CDR3 nucleotides: TGTGCCAGCAGCTTAGTCGACCGCCGGGGCGAGCAGTACTTC. Its protein is CASSLVDRRGEQYF.

A single count supports this clone. The chain couples TRBV11-2 to TRBJ2-5; 12 bases line up with TRBD2. V dropped 7 bases and J dropped 5; count of bases not matched to a gene: 11. This CDR3 is 16 amino acids long. The V gene's germline CDR1 is SGHAT and CDR2 FQNNGV. The DNA for the CDR3 is TGTGCCAGCACCCTAGCTAGCGGGGGGGCGTGGGAGACCCAGTACTTC. Amino acid sequence: CASTLASGGAWETQYF.

The chain joins TRBV4-3 to TRBJ2-2, with unresolved D. This CDR3 is 15 amino acids long. Germline assignment: CDR1 LGHNA and CDR2 YSLEER. V dropped 0 bases and J dropped 2 bases, with 7 bases sitting between them. The CDR3 protein is CASSQEAGNTGELFF. The CDR3 coding sequence is TGCGCCAGCAGCCAAGAGGCAGGCAACACCGGGGAGCTGTTTTTT.

V gene TRBV6-6 combines with J gene TRBJ1-3, with D possibly being TRBD1 (6 bases). The germline V gene has CDR1 MNHNY and CDR2 SVGAGI (reference sequence). The CDR3 runs to 16 residues. Trimming took off 5 bases at V and 0 bases at J, with 14 bases between the two ends. The DNA of the CDR3 is TGTGCCAGCAGTCAAACCTCGGACAGCTCTGGAAACACCATATATTTT. Translated, it gives CASSQTSDSSGNTIYF.

The V gene is TRBV5-1, the J gene TRBJ2-1, with 10 positions matching TRBD2. There are 18 residues in the CDR3. V was pared by 2 bases and J by 7 bases, with 15 bases of the junction left unmatched. Germline values: CDR1 SGHRS, CDR2 YFSETQ. For the CDR3, the DNA is TGCGCCAGCAGCTTCCCAACAGCGGGAGGGCCGATCGGTAATGAGCAGTTCTTC. The encoded protein is CASSFPTAGGPIGNEQFF. The full variable domain, in which reference TRBV5-1 and TRBJ2-1 provide the parts outside the CDR3, is KAGVTQTPRYLIKTRGQQVTLSCSPISGHRSVSWYQQTPGQGLQFLFEYFSETQRNKGNFPGRFSGRQFSNSRSEMNVSTLELGDSALYLCASSFPTAGGPIGNEQFFGPGTRLTVL.

J is TRBJ2-5 and V is TRBV7-6; 13 bases are a match to TRBD2. Per the germline V gene, CDR1 is SGHVS and CDR2 is FNYEAQ. The CDR3 is 16 residues long. V lost 4 bases to trimming and J lost 3 bases; unmatched junction nucleotides: 5. This CDR3 is CASSSGTSGAKETQYF. The CDR3 DNA sequence: TGTGCCAGCAGCTCCGGGACTAGCGGGGCTAAAGAGACCCAGTACTTC.

V usage is TRBV18 and J usage is TRBJ2-4, with D perhaps TRBD2 (5 bases). Germline V CDR1 and CDR2: KGHSH, LQKENI. Trimming left V 2 bases short and J 0 bases short, with 5 bases between. The CDR3 length is 14 residues. Here the CDR3 reads CASSPGRAKNIQYF. The CDR3 coding sequence is TGTGCCAGCTCACCAGGGAGAGCCAAAAACATTCAGTACTTC.

The rearrangement uses TRBV5-1 and TRBJ2-6; 10 bases agree with TRBD2. Losses at the gene ends were 2 bases for V and 0 bases for J; bases not matched to a gene: 14. The CDR3 is 21 residues long. Germline CDR1 is SGHRS and CDR2 is YFSETQ. The CDR3 loop is CASSFVVAGGRQLSGANVLTF. CDR3 bases: TGCGCCAGCAGCTTCGTGGTAGCGGGGGGCCGCCAACTCTCTGGGGCCAACGTCCTGACTTTC.

This sequence joins TRBV7-9 and TRBJ2-1; D is perhaps TRBD2 (5 bases). Trimming shortened V by 4 bases and J by 7 bases, and 5 bases separated the two germline ends. The CDR3 totals 11 residues. Germline V CDR1 and CDR2: SEHNR, FQNEAQ (reference sequence). The CDR3 sequence is CASSWRNEQFF. The CDR3 DNA is TGTGCCAGCAGCTGGAGGAATGAGCAGTTCTTC.

The CDR3 spells CAISKEGYEQYF. In DNA form, the CDR3 reads TGTGCCATCTCGAAGGAGGGCTACGAGCAGTACTTC. The rearrangement joins TRBV10-3 to TRBJ2-7, with D possibly being TRBD2 (6 bases). From germline, CDR1 is ENHRY and CDR2 SYGVKD. Trimming stripped 8 bases from V and 3 bases from J, with 11 bases between. The CDR3 is made up of 12 amino acids.

The chain carries TRBV25-1 and TRBJ2-7; the D gene is possibly TRBD1 (6 bases). The CDR3 extends over 12 amino acids. Between the trimmed V and J ends, which lost 2 bases and 4 bases, there was a span of 6 bases. In germline, CDR1 is MGHDK, CDR2 SYGVNS. CDR3 bases: TGTGCCAGCAGTGAAAGGGGGTACGAGCAGTACTTC. Its protein is CASSERGYEQYF.

The chain joins TRBV19 to TRBJ2-1; D is possibly TRBD1 (6 bases). Germline CDR1 LNHDA, CDR2 SQIVND (reference sequence). The V end lost 5 bases, the J end lost 5 bases, and 10 bases lay between the germline ends. The CDR3 covers 13 residues. In DNA, the CDR3 is TGTGCCAGTAGTCAGGGGTCACACAATGAGCAGTTCTTC. It encodes CASSQGSHNEQFF.

The J gene is TRBJ2-1, the V gene TRBV5-1; 8 nucleotides match TRBD1. V shed 4 bases and J 5 bases; nucleotides not matched to a gene: 8. The germline gives CDR1 SGHRS, CDR2 YFSETQ. The CDR3 runs to 15 residues. CDR3 DNA: TGCGCCAGCAGCCTTTTGGACAGGGTAAACAATGAGCAGTTCTTC. Translating gives CASSLLDRVNNEQFF.

The rearrangement uses TRBV7-6 and TRBJ2-5; D may be TRBD2 (5 bases). V dropped 5 bases and J dropped 5 bases, with 18 bases sitting between them. Germline V gene lookup returns CDR1 SGHVS and CDR2 FNYEAQ. This CDR3 is 15 amino acids long. CDR3 bases: TGTGCCAGCAGCCCTGAAACGGGATTCAGCGAGACCCAGTACTTC. It codes for CASSPETGFSETQYF. Complete variable domain (other parts from reference TRBV7-6 and TRBJ2-5): GAGVSQSPRYKVTKRGQDVALRCDPISGHVSLYWYRQALGQGPEFLTYFNYEAQQDKSGLPNDRFSAERPEGSISTLTIQRTEQRDSAMYRCASSPETGFSETQYFGPGTRLLVL.

The chain links TRBV5-6 to TRBJ2-5; 7 positions agree with TRBD1. J gave up 4 bases and V 1 base, and 7 bases lay outside the gene matches. Germline V gene data show CDR1 as SGHDT and CDR2 as YYEEEE. The CDR3 is 15 amino acids. CDR3 in DNA: TGTGCCAGCAGCTTGCTTGGGAACAGGGGAGAGACCCAGTACTTC. Its protein product is CASSLLGNRGETQYF.

This sequence joins TRBV18 and TRBJ2-7; possible D gene TRBD1, 6 bases. Germline CDR1 and CDR2: KGHSH and LQKENI. This CDR3 contains 14 residues. V lost 5 bases and J lost 2, with 13 bases in between. The CDR3 is CASSSDSLTYEQYF. The CDR3 DNA reads as TGTGCCAGCTCATCGGACAGTCTGACCTACGAGCAGTACTTC.